This T cell receptor (beta chain) was retrieved from a study of cytomegalovirus exposure and HLA in healthy donors (dated by TCRdb to the late 2010s). Describing the broader study: According to an earlier analysis of several hundred of the donors, about 179 million T cells yielded 117 million unique TCR beta sequences and 276 Gb of sequence data. An early release that covered 500 to 800 HLA-typed donors contained 300 to 350 gigabases of sequencing data and around 80 million unique TCR sequences. The genetic ancestry cluster associated with self-reported Caucasian donors included 81% of the roughly 400 genotyped donors. The study aimed to test whether signatures of past pathogen exposure could be identified by cataloging public T cell receptors. The study profiled the T cell repertoires of some 610 subjects by immunosequencing and related them to cytomegalovirus serostatus. In addition to the first cohort of roughly 700 subjects, a separate validation cohort of over 90 different subjects was used. The study combined high-throughput TCR immunosequencing, statistical association of individual TCRs with disease status, and machine learning to predict cytomegalovirus infection status. To study patterns of TCR occurrence, a later analysis re-analyzed previously published TCR beta repertoires from around 670 donors and added high-resolution HLA genotyping. Rather than using new phenotypic data, the later analysis identified candidate immune exposures from TCR beta sequences and from how often those sequences occurred across donors. To decide whether each TCR beta V gene segment behaved as functional or pseudogenic, an earlier analysis of some 600 of the donors relied on high-throughput TCR beta sequencing. Donor age, sex, ethnicity and CMV serostatus were compiled together with the repertoire data. A later genetic analysis used genome-wide SNP genotypes for 398 of the 666 donors, treating that subset as a discovery cohort. Every discovery cohort repertoire had been produced on one sequencing platform. HLA typing included class I and class II loci at four-digit resolution. The number of donors typed differed by locus, with about 629-640 for A, B, C, DRB1 and DQB1, roughly 520 for DQA1, 600 to 610 for DPA1, and around 430 for DPB1. Roughly 5 DR-DQ haplotypes were handled as single units for association and clustering because linkage in the cohort was strong. On average, around 240,000 unique TCR beta nucleotide sequences were sequenced per donor among 350 to 400 genotyped donors of the cohort, with roughly 18% of those sequences being non-productive. The full study reports these points: According to the authors, the approach could potentially be generalized to other disease states and immunological phenotypes. Assigning TCR associations to individual alleles was difficult when HLA alleles, especially DR and DQ, strongly co-occurred. Because HLA typing was missing for some donors at each locus, association tests included only the typed subset. Correlated functional status among segregating V segments might reflect linkage disequilibrium, but an unknown experimental factor could not be ruled out. A later analysis found that HLA-associated TCR beta chains were more clonally expanded and had lower generation probabilities than equally common non-associated chains. In an earlier analysis of roughly 560 of the donors, most TCR beta V segments were observed in productive rearrangements about 87% or about 30% of the time, broadly matching IMGT annotations. The classifier was reported to diagnose cytomegalovirus status with high specificity and sensitivity in both the original and validation cohorts. In a later genetic analysis, fewer N-insertions in productive TCRs were reported among donors in an Asian-associated ancestry cluster than the roughly 640-donor mean. The cohort was sequenced for TCR beta chains only, and without alpha or paired-chain data the features that could be detected were limited. Specific HLA alleles were associated with about 17,000 TCR beta sequences at a false discovery rate of 0.05 in a later analysis. A total of 150 or so TCR beta chains were listed by the study as associated with cytomegalovirus. According to a later analysis, parvovirus B19, influenza, CMV and Epstein-Barr virus appeared linked to several top co-occurrence clusters. According to a later analysis, TCR association rates differed among HLA loci, with DRB1 alleles showing the most associated TCRs and HLA-C alleles showing the fewest. V-gene and J-gene trimming of TCR beta chains was associated with a missense DCLRE1C variant in a later genetic analysis, and the association was replicated in an independent cohort. The sequencing pipeline was judged likely to have produced a cluster of highly shared sequence variants as a technical artifact. Around 16 rarely observed V segments, including chromosome 9 orphons, were excluded from the earlier analysis of some 590 of the donors because counts were too low. A few of the identified cytomegalovirus-associated TCR beta chains were confirmed in vitro to be specific for cytomegalovirus antigens. Most TCR sequences were observed very rarely across donors, whereas some public TCRs were present in many individuals. Presence/absence analyses assumed roughly uniform sequencing depth across donors, an assumption that may not hold. Immune exposure information for the cohort was limited to CMV serostatus. A further reported finding was that TCR beta sequences accurately predicted the HLA-A and HLA-B alleles for most subjects in the first cohort. According to a later analysis, most CMV-associated TCR beta chains appeared to be HLA-restricted, and the HLA associations seemed to be driven largely by CMV exposure.

Turning to this clone: Its cognate antigen has yet to be identified. Per-base quality was not reported, and no clone a single base away is much larger than it.

The cohort was made up of around 720 healthy bone marrow donors. Cohort members were all nominally healthy when sampled, although unrecorded immune exposures were likely present. The donor was CMV seropositive and was included in the group of 289 seropositive cohort members. Every donor gave a peripheral blood sample, and the peripheral blood mononuclear cells from that sample were used for TCR beta sequencing. The Qiagen DNeasy Blood Extraction Kit was used to extract genomic DNA from the blood cell samples. The library was produced with the immunoSEQ multiplex PCR assay. For the multiplex PCR, a mixture combining 60 forward primers for TCR Vbeta segments and 13 reverse primers for TCR Jbeta segments was used. The CDR3 region of rearranged TCR beta genes was amplified from genomic DNA with a multiplex PCR assay. The amplified TCR beta libraries were sequenced on the Illumina HiSeq System as 87-base-pair reads. Turning to the authors' computational methods: A later analysis counted some 74 million unique TCR beta chains across the 550 to 750 repertoires, and about 10 million of these chains were shared by at least two donors. Raw reads were error-corrected and collapsed into unique sequences by a nearest-neighbor algorithm in which closely related sequences were merged to remove PCR and sequencing errors. CDR3 sequences were aligned to IMGT reference sequences to assign V, D and J gene segments. For a sequence to be retained, at least a six-nucleotide match to both a V gene segment and a J gene segment was required. Rearrangements were classified as productive when the CDR3 lacked stop codons and remained in frame with V and J, and all other rearrangements were classified as non-productive. CDR3 was defined by IMGT convention, running from the second conserved V-encoded cysteine to the conserved J-encoded phenylalanine. The earlier analysis of more than 450 of the donors excluded sequences that lacked an unambiguous match to a single V gene segment. An earlier analysis of 587 of the donors called V segments functional above 56.7% productive rearrangements and segregating when the between-donor standard deviation exceeded 5%. A statistical classification framework was built for diagnosing cytomegalovirus status from the catalog of TCR beta chain sequences. In a later analysis, V and J genes were assigned by comparing TCR nucleotide sequences against IMGT/GENE-DB human TR gene sequences. In a later analysis, CDR3 sequences and most-parsimonious VDJ recombination scenarios were assigned using the TCRdist pipeline. In a later analysis, every TCR beta chain was defined by the combination of its CDR3 amino acid sequence and its V-gene family, and reads without a unique V-gene family were dropped. A later analysis removed 592 highly shared, low-generation-probability nucleotide sequences to deal with suspected cross-contamination and a sequencing artifact. In a later analysis, a clonal expansion index was calculated for each public chain from normalized within-repertoire ranks of inferred template counts. Generation probabilities in a later analysis came from a VDJ recombination model fitted to out-of-frame rearrangements, and those results were checked against IGoR. In a later analysis, TCR-TCR, TCR-HLA and TCR-CMV co-occurrence was scored with hypergeometric tests, and a repertoire-size bias correction was applied to TCR pairs. False discovery rates were estimated in a later analysis by permuting HLA or CMV assignments 20 times. In a later analysis, co-occurring TCRs were grouped with DBSCAN, and TCRdist sequence similarity was added when clustering was performed within HLA-allele-positive subsets. Repertoires with fewer than 30,000 or more than 120,000 public chains were left out of co-occurrence clustering, as were about 5 repertoires with anomalous nucleotide sharing. TCRdb stores this immuneACCESS table with in-frame sequences only. Part of the clones is absent; in the studies checked, under half of the shortfall reflects unresolved V genes, and no reason is known for the rest. V, J and clone size derive from that table, while D and trimming were established from the DNA sequence. The sample table holds 90,000 to 110,000 clones, of which around 80% were seen once. 6.5% to 8.5% of the sample goes to the ten largest clones.

The sequencing sample was made of PBMCs. The receptor's source is a young man in good health and CMV-seropositive.

The base sequence is TGTGCCAGCCTGGCTAGCGGGGGGCCCTGGGAGACCCAGTACTTC. This encodes CASLASGGPWETQYF. The V and J segments used are TRBV13 and TRBJ2-5; 11 bases in between match TRBD2. In the germline V gene (reference sequence), CDR1 corresponds to PRHDT and CDR2 to FYEKMQ. Germline trimming amounts to 8 bases on V and 5 bases on J, with 10 as the count of junction bases outside the gene matches. From its cysteine to its phenylalanine, the CDR3 spans 15 amino acids. Here the CDR3 DNA is all that survives: 45 bases in frame from base 1.